This TCR beta chain was captured by sequencing in a study of blood T cell repertoires in COVID-19. The data were produced by immunoSEQ multiplex PCR, yet TCRdb's version contains in-frame clones alone and is incomplete. The data contain roughly 420,000 clones, around 89% of them singletons. V was clipped by 1 base and J by 4 bases; unmatched bases: 12. CDR1 is SGHDT and CDR2 is YYEEEE in the germline V gene. The CDR3 has 17 amino acids. This receptor was obtained from a young woman with acute COVID-19. The sample consisted of PBMCs or T cells enriched from blood (not recorded which). The chain carries TRBV5-6 and TRBJ1-2; 8 positions match TRBD1. The CDR3 region is CASSLSGAGGFIYGYTF. CDR3 in DNA: TGTGCCAGCAGCTTGTCGGGGGCAGGGGGCTTCATCTATGGCTACACCTTC.